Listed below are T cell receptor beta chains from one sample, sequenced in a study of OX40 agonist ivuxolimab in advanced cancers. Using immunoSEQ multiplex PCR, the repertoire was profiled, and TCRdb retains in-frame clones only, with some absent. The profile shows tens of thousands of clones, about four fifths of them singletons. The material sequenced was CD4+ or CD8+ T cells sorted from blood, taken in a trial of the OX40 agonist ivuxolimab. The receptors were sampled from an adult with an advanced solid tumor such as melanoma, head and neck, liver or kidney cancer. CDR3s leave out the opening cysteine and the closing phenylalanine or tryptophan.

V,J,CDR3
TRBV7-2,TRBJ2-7,ASSPGSSPSEQY
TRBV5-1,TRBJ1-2,ASSGTTYGYT
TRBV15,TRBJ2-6,ATSNKPSASGANVLT
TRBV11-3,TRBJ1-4,ASSLGGTGLHLNEKLF
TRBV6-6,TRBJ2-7,ASRPRDRGIYEQY
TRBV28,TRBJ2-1,ASNGVHGQYNEQF
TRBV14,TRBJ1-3,ASSQVRGDAYSGNTIY
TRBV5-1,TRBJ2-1,ASSLTGSSYNEQF
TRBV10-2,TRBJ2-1,ASSGQSSYNEQF
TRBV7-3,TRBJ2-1,ASSLSGQGSYNEQF
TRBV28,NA,ASSYGGQGGEQY
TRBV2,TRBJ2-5,ASSRGGETQY
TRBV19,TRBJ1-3,ASSIKTAGGNTIY
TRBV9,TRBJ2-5,ASSVAGAETQY
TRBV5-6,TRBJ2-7,ASNLIGGNSYEQY
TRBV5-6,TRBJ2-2,ASSLVGGPNTGELF
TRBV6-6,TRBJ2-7,ASSYTKTGAYEQY
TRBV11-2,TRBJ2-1,ASSPQRGSGASYNEQF
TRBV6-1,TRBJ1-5,ASSDSLGNQPQH
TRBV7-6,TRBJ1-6,ASSPRDRIASSYNSPLH
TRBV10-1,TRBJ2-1,ASSEFQAGTGLYNEQF
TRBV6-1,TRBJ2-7,ASSESLANQY
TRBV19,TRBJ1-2,ASSPGTGNGYT
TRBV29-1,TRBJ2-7,SAGDRSYEQY
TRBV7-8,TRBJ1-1,ASSLFAGEGEAF
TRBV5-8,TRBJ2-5,ASSRLAGGQETQY
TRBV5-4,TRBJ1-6,ASSWRGSYNSPLH
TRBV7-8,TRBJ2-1,ASSRAGGHNEQF
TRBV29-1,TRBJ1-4,SARHANEKLF
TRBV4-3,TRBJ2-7,ASSQDKDRPAYEQY
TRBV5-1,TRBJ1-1,ASSLAGGNTEAF
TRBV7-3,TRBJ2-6,ASSLNPGGAIAGANVLT
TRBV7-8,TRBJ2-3,ASSLAGRAPADTQY
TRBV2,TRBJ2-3,ASSPQGLDLADTQY
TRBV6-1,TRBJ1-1,ASSESGTGGTEAF
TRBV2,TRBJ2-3,ASGRRGGTDTQY
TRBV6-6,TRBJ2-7,ASSSLRQALAYEQY
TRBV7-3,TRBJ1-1,ASSLNERGTKAF
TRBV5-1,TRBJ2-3,ASSSDGHLTDTQY
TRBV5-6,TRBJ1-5,ASSLGGQTGQPQH
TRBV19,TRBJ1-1,ASSPPVGFGWNTEAF
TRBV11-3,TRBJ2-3,ASSSQGAISTDTQY
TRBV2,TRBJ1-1,ASQTLTTTEAF
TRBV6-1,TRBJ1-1,ASSARGQTNTEAF
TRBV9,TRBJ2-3,ASSVDGQTDTQY
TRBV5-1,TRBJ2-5,ASSYGQGRSY
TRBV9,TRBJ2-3,ASSVSGMDSITDTQY
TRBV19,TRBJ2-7,ASTLVPGGREQY
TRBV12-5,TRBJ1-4,ASAASTGSNEKLF
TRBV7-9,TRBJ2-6,ASSPGQGARWRGANVLT
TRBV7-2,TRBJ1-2,ASSPRQGEGYGYT
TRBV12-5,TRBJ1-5,ASGLGQGGSNQPQH
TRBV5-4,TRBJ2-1,ASSLALRGENNEQF